This T cell receptor (beta chain) originates from a study of blood T cell repertoires in COVID-19 (dated by TCRdb to the early 2020s). Background for the entire study: The collaborator samples originated in the United States, Italy and Spain and spanned the acute and convalescent phases of COVID-19. Where available, HLA class I and class II types were obtained from metadata supplied by the sample provider rather than from assay-based typing. The prospective study material was composed of cDNA or gDNA derived from T cells, B-cell-depleted T cells, or PBMCs. Nearly every sample came with metadata listing a de-identified subject ID, COVID-19 status, age in years and sex. The samples were drawn from two sources: the first 160 participants of the ongoing ImmuneRACE study, and some 1,300 subjects contributed by 6 global collaborators. A freely available public database, intended as a resource for researchers studying the immune response to SARS-CoV-2, is where the repertoires were released. The dataset comprised deeply sampled blood TCRbeta repertoires from subjects exposed to, actively infected with, or recovered from COVID-19.

As concerns this clone: The antigen it recognizes is unknown. It has no much larger one-base neighbor in the sample; base qualities were not kept.

V drops 11 bases and J drops 2 bases, leaving 16 bases in between. The germline V gene gives CDR1 as MDHEN and CDR2 as SYDVKM. The CDR3 covers 14 residues, taking in both the cysteine and the phenylalanine. Only the CDR3 DNA stays, 42 bases, in frame from base 1. The paper as a whole reports these results and caveats: The quantity of clinical and demographic metadata differed by source and by participant and was supplied without curation.

Participants in the prospective study were aged about 18 to 100 years, lived in more than 20 United States geographic areas, and enrolled through a virtual design. In the prospective study, participants were assigned to cohorts based on the clinical history participants reported in a screening survey and a study questionnaire. Each participant in the prospective study had whole blood, serum and a nasopharyngeal or oropharyngeal swab collected by mobile phlebotomists. Participants in the prospective study had the option to provide additional blood draws and questionnaires over a 2-month period. Prospective study blood samples were shipped either frozen or at room temperature before DNA extraction. The immunoSEQ Assay, a bias-controlled multiplex PCR, was used to amplify TCRbeta CDR3 regions from genomic DNA. In the original analysis: The number of nucleated cells in each sample was estimated from the amplification of reference gene primers within the assay. To quantify the absolute abundance of each unique TCRbeta CDR3 rearrangement, sequence reads were collapsed and filtered. For each sample, productive Simpson clonality was calculated as the square root of Simpson's diversity index over productive rearrangements. The table was pulled from immuneACCESS by TCRdb, which kept in-frame rearrangements only. Such tables lose some clones; where checked, under half of the loss comes from unresolved V genes, and the rest has no known cause. The DNA was the basis for D and trimming; V, J and clone size are from that table. This sample comprises some 200,000 clones, 82% of them detected only once. The top ten hold around 5.2% of the sample.

Input material: PBMCs or T cells enriched from blood (not recorded which). This TCR derives from a woman aged 60-70 years with acute COVID-19. The rearrangement combines TRBV28 with TRBJ1-5; a tentative D call is TRBD1 (6 bases match). The nucleotide sequence is given as TGTGCCGGGGGGGCAGGATGGGGCAATCAGCCCCAGCATTTT. Its protein is CAGGAGWGNQPQHF.